This is a list of T cell receptor beta chains from one sample in a study of identical twins. TCRdb analysed the 5' RACE reads with MiXCR anew, one entry per CDR3 protein. The table has roughly 720,000 distinct CDR3 sequences, 15% to 20% seen once. This sample was shared with a second study, whose subject was T cells expressing NK-cell markers.

The source material was PBMCs. Receptors originate from a woman under 30 in good health. CDR3s include the opening cysteine and the closing phenylalanine or tryptophan. The D gene is left open where the match is weak. Only some rows state a clone size, as once, few, many or a class for expanded clones.

cdr3_nt | cdr3_aa | clone_size | d_call | j_call | v_call
TGCAGTGCTAGAGATTACGGGGGGAGCTCCTACGAGCAGTACTTC | CSARDYGGSSYEQYF | few | TRBD2 | TRBJ2-7 | TRBV20-1
TGCGCCAGCAGCTTGGCCGGGACAGGGGCTGAAGCTTTCTTT | CASSLAGTGAEAFF | - | TRBD1 | TRBJ1-1 | TRBV5-1
TGTGCCAGCAGTACCGGCAATTCTCGGAGCGGGGAGCTGTTTTTT | CASSTGNSRSGELFF | - | - | TRBJ2-2 | TRBV27
TGTGCCAGCAGCTCACAGGGGTTCGCTGAAGCTTTCTTT | CASSSQGFAEAFF | few | TRBD1 | TRBJ1-1 | TRBV7-8
TGCAGTGCCCGGACAGGTTGGGAGAACACTGAAGCTTTCTTT | CSARTGWENTEAFF | - | TRBD1 | TRBJ1-1 | TRBV20-1
TGTGCCAGCAGTTCACGGACAGCGGGGGAGCAGTACTTC | CASSSRTAGEQYF | - | - | TRBJ2-7 | TRBV6-6
TGTGCCAGCCTTTATGACCTCTCGACTGCTTACAATGAGCAGTTCTTC | CASLYDLSTAYNEQFF | few | - | TRBJ2-1 | TRBV12-3/TRBV12-4
TGTGCCAGCAGTTACGCTCGGGGCAGCACAGATACGCAGTATTTT | CASSYARGSTDTQYF | - | - | TRBJ2-3 | TRBV6-5
TGTGCCAGCAAGAGGTTAGGGGGTACTCGGGGCACAGATACGCAGTATTTT | CASKRLGGTRGTDTQYF | - | - | TRBJ2-3 | TRBV28
TGTGCCATCGACAGGGGGAAGGGCACAGATACGCAGTATTTT | CAIDRGKGTDTQYF | - | TRBD1 | TRBJ2-3 | TRBV2
TGTGCCTGGGGTTTAGTTGGCGATGAGCAGTTCTTC | CAWGLVGDEQFF | few | - | TRBJ2-1 | TRBV30
TGTGCCTGCAGCCCGAGGGTGACCTCTGGAAACACCATATATTTT | CACSPRVTSGNTIYF | few | - | TRBJ1-3 | TRBV14
TGTGCCACTGGGGGGTACAATGAGCAGTTCTTC | CATGGYNEQFF | few | - | TRBJ2-1 | TRBV2
TGTGCCAGCAGCTTAAAAGGGAGCTCCTACAATGAGCAGTTCTTC | CASSLKGSSYNEQFF | - | - | TRBJ2-1 | TRBV13
TGTGCCAGCAGTTACTTGAGTGGGGAGACCCAGTACTTC | CASSYLSGETQYF | few | - | TRBJ2-5 | TRBV6-5
TGCAGTGCTAGAGTTGGAGGTGATCGGCTCCAGTTCTTC | CSARVGGDRLQFF | few | - | TRBJ2-1 | TRBV20-1
TGTGCCAGCAGCGCCAGGGACAGGGAGGGCACCGGGGAGCTGTTTTTT | CASSARDREGTGELFF | few | TRBD1 | TRBJ2-2 | TRBV7-9
TGTGCCAGCAGGCGGGGCCGACCAGAGACCCAGTACTTC | CASRRGRPETQYF | - | - | TRBJ2-5 | TRBV3-1
TGTGCCAGCAGTCCCGGGGACTATGGCTACACCTTC | CASSPGDYGYTF | many | - | TRBJ1-2 | TRBV12-3/TRBV12-4
TGCAGTGCCCAGACGGGGTCCAACTATGGCTACACCTTC | CSAQTGSNYGYTF | - | - | TRBJ1-2 | TRBV20-1
TGCGCCAGCAGCTTGGTCGCTAGCGGGAGTTCCGGGGAGCTGTTTTTT | CASSLVASGSSGELFF | few | TRBD2 | TRBJ2-2 | TRBV5-1
TGCGCCAGCAGCTTGAGTCTCCGTCTCACTGAAGCTTTCTTT | CASSLSLRLTEAFF | - | - | TRBJ1-1 | TRBV5-1
TGTGCCAGCAGCCACGATGGCGGGAGAACCTACGAGCAGTACTTC | CASSHDGGRTYEQYF | - | TRBD2 | TRBJ2-7 | TRBV7-9
TGTGCCAGCAGCTTAGTAATAGGCGGGGCCACCTACGAGCAGTACTTC | CASSLVIGGATYEQYF | - | - | TRBJ2-7 | TRBV11-2
TGTGCCAGCAGTTATTGGACAGGGTCTGAGCAGTTCTTC | CASSYWTGSEQFF | few | TRBD1 | TRBJ2-1 | TRBV27
TGCGCCAGCAGCTTGTACGGGGGCAACTCTGGGGCCAACGTCCTGACTTTC | CASSLYGGNSGANVLTF | - | - | TRBJ2-6 | TRBV5-1
TGTGCCAGCAGCGGTTCCTCAATCGCGTGGTATGAAAAACTGTTTTTT | CASSGSSIAWYEKLFF | few | - | TRBJ1-4 | TRBV6-2/TRBV6-3
TGCGCCAGCAGCTTAAGCCCCACAGATACGCAGTATTTT | CASSLSPTDTQYF | many | - | TRBJ2-3 | TRBV5-1
TGCAGTGCTAGTATCGCCAGGGCGGATGAGCAGTTCTTC | CSASIARADEQFF | - | - | TRBJ2-1 | TRBV20-1
TGTGCCTGCCTCGGGACAGGGGCCGAAAAACTGTTTTTT | CACLGTGAEKLFF | few | TRBD1 | TRBJ1-4 | TRBV30